This TCR beta chain was sequenced for a study of blood T cell repertoires in COVID-19. Across the whole study: Samples representing acute and convalescent COVID-19 were sourced from the United States, Italy and Spain. Sources were T cells, B-cell-depleted T cells, or PBMCs; the material itself was cDNA or gDNA.

Sequencing used immunoSEQ multiplex PCR; TCRdb keeps in-frame clones, though not all of them. The repertoire consists of over 450,000 clones, with 85% to 90% occurring once and the leading ten covering roughly 7.4%. Material for sequencing was peripheral blood. This TCR came from a woman in her fifties or sixties with COVID-19, enrolled during active disease.

The CDR3 DNA follows: TGTGCCAGTAGACCTCAGGGAGGGCTCTCTAATGAAAAACTGTTTTTT. Translating gives CASRPQGGLSNEKLFF. The chain links TRBV19 to TRBJ1-4; perhaps TRBD1 as D (5 bases). Germline V lookup: CDR1 LNHDA, CDR2 SQIVND (reference sequence). Deletions cut 6 bases from V and 3 bases from J, with 17 bases between. This CDR3 has 16 amino acids.